Below, 22 T cell receptor beta chains from the same sample are listed, as sequenced in a study of blood T cell repertoires in COVID-19. The repertoire was sequenced with immunoSEQ multiplex PCR; TCRdb's copy has only in-frame clones and lacks some. Altogether about 260,000 clones are present, around nine tenths being singletons, with the ten largest covering about 2.1%. The specimen was peripheral blood. These receptors originate from a man in his thirties or forties with active or convalescent COVID-19.

V is TRBV9 and J is TRBJ1-2; a possible D gene is TRBD1 (6 bases). With 4 bases removed from V and 8 bases from J, the gap between germline ends came to 12 bases. Germline lookup yields CDR1 SGDLS and CDR2 YYNGEE. This CDR3 has 12 residues. The CDR3: CASSTAGEGYTF. DNA of the CDR3: TGTGCCAGCAGCACCGCAGGGGAAGGCTACACCTTC.

The chain carries TRBV4-2 and TRBJ1-1, with D hard to call. V was shortened by 0 bases and J by 1 base, with 6 bases between the two germline ends. The germline gives CDR1 LGHNA, CDR2 YNFKEQ. The CDR3 is 14 residues long. The CDR3 reads CASSQDAENTEAFF. The CDR3 DNA sequence: TGTGCCAGCAGCCAAGACGCGGAGAACACTGAAGCTTTCTTT.

On this clone: One end of the junction varies from germline; a read error may be responsible. The genes are TRBV2 and TRBJ1-5; possible D gene TRBD1, 5 bases. Germline CDR1 is SNHLY and CDR2 is FYNNEI. This CDR3 comprises 15 residues. The CDR3 reads CARSDGGGVNQPQHF. Written as DNA, the CDR3 is TGTGCCCGCAGCGACGGGGGGGGTGTCAATCAGCCCCAGCATTTT.

This clone was recorded once. The chain carries TRBV19 and TRBJ1-5; a weak D match, TRBD1 (5 bases). The CDR3 extends over 15 amino acids. Germline V gene lookup returns CDR1 LNHDA and CDR2 SQIVND (reference sequence). The V gene lost 2 bases and the J gene lost 2 bases, with 10 bases spanning the gap. CDR3 nucleotides: TGTGCCAGTAGTATATTCGGGGGTGGCAATCAGCCCCAGCATTTT. Amino acids: CASSIFGGGNQPQHF.

The gene calls are TRBV11-2 and TRBJ2-5; no clear D gene. Germline CDR1 reads SGHAT; CDR2 reads FQNNGV. This CDR3 region has 13 residues. Trimming pared 0 bases from V and 5 bases from J, leaving 7 bases between. The CDR3 sequence: CASSLERSETQYF. CDR3 DNA sequence: TGTGCCAGCAGCTTAGAAAGGAGTGAGACCCAGTACTTC.

The rearrangement uses TRBV4-1 and TRBJ1-3; 8 nucleotides match TRBD1. The germline CDR1 and CDR2 sequences are MGHRA and YSYEKL. V was clipped by 4 bases and J by 0 bases; unmatched bases: 5. This CDR3 spans 16 amino acids. CDR3 sequence reads: CASSLQGAYSGNTIYF. Written as DNA, the CDR3 is TGCGCCAGCAGCCTGCAGGGGGCTTACTCTGGAAACACCATATATTTT.

The chain links TRBV27 to TRBJ1-2, with D maybe TRBD1 (5 bases). V shed 0 bases and J shed 5 bases, with 10 bases lying between them. This CDR3 spans 14 amino acids. The germline gives CDR1 MNHEY, CDR2 SMNVEV (reference sequence). This chain's CDR3 is CASSLSNGGYGYTF. CDR3 bases: TGTGCCAGCAGTTTATCAAATGGGGGGTATGGCTACACCTTC.

The chain recombines TRBV19 with TRBJ1-5; the D is unclear. This CDR3 spans 13 amino acids. V lost 2 bases and J 7 bases, leaving 9 bases between the germline ends. Germline CDR1 reads LNHDA; CDR2 reads SQIVND (reference sequence). CDR3 amino acids: CASSIIANQPQHF. The CDR3 nucleotides are TGTGCCAGTAGTATAATAGCAAACCAGCCCCAGCATTTT.

This chain joins TRBV7-2 and TRBJ2-3; perhaps TRBD2 as D (6 bases). Germline CDR1 SGHTA, CDR2 FQGNSA. CDR3 length equals 16 residues. Trimming shortened V by 7 bases and J by 2 bases, and 19 bases separated the two germline ends. The DNA of the CDR3 is TGTGCCAGCACCCTAACGGGCGGGGAACACACAGATACGCAGTATTTT. Encoded protein: CASTLTGGEHTDTQYF.

The CDR3 nucleotides are TGTGCCAGCAGCTTACCGGGGGTTGGGCAGGGCTTGTACGGGACCGGGGAGCTGTTTTTT. Encoded protein: CASSLPGVGQGLYGTGELFF. The chain carries TRBV11-3 and TRBJ2-2, with a tentative D call TRBD2 (6 bases). The V end lost 2 bases, the J end lost 5 bases, and 27 bases lay between the germline ends. Germline lookup yields CDR1 SGHNT and CDR2 YENEEA. The CDR3 runs 20 residues. Based on the CDR3 plus reference TRBV11-3 and TRBJ2-2, the full variable domain is EAGVVQSPRYKIIEKKQPVAFWCNPISGHNTLYWYLQNLGQGPELLIRYENEEAVDDSQLPKDRFSAERLKGVDSTLKIQPAELGDSAVYLCASSLPGVGQGLYGTGELFFGEGSRLTVL.

This chain connects TRBV4-3 to TRBJ1-2; 8 bases map to TRBD1. The germline V gene encodes CDR1 LGHNA and CDR2 YSLEER. This CDR3 is built from 15 residues. The V and J ends lost 0 bases and 5 bases, in that order; junction bases with no gene match: 5. CDR3 coding DNA: TGCGCCAGCAGCCAAGATCTAGGACAGGGTTATGGCTACACCTTC. This translates into CASSQDLGQGYGYTF.

The J gene is TRBJ2-2, the V gene TRBV5-1; D might be TRBD1 (6 bases). CDR1 SGHRS and CDR2 YFSETQ come from the germline V gene. The V end was cut by 3 bases, the J end by 4 bases, with 16 bases between. The CDR3 has 16 residues. The CDR3 DNA is TGCGCCAGCAGCTACAGACAGGCTTTGGCCACCGGGGAGCTGTTTTTT. Translating gives CASSYRQALATGELFF.

The chain carries TRBV5-4 and TRBJ1-1; D is undetermined. There are 14 residues in the CDR3. Deletions cut 0 bases from V and 6 bases from J, with 12 bases between. Germline-derived CDR1 and CDR2 are SGHNT and YYREEE (reference sequence). The CDR3 sequence is CASSLGSRISEAFF. CDR3 DNA sequence: TGTGCCAGCAGCTTGGGAAGCAGGATCTCTGAAGCTTTCTTT.

The chain is built from TRBV5-1 and TRBJ1-2; 7 positions match TRBD1. This CDR3 region has 14 residues. Germline trimming cut 5 bases from V and 3 bases from J; bases unmatched to any gene: 7. The germline CDR1 and CDR2 sequences are SGHRS and YFSETQ. CDR3 region: CASRPYRGDYGYTF. The CDR3, as DNA: TGCGCCAGCAGGCCCTACAGGGGAGACTATGGCTACACCTTC.

The genes are TRBV5-1 and TRBJ1-6; 8 positions agree with TRBD1. Germline-derived CDR1 and CDR2 are SGHRS and YFSETQ. V shed 4 bases, J shed 5 bases, and the junction held 8 bases outside the gene matches. This CDR3 has 16 amino acids. The CDR3 DNA reads TGCGCCAGCAGCCCTAGCCCAGGGGGCGATAATTCACCCCTCCACTTT. This translates into CASSPSPGGDNSPLHF. Complete variable domain (other parts from reference TRBV5-1 and TRBJ1-6): KAGVTQTPRYLIKTRGQQVTLSCSPISGHRSVSWYQQTPGQGLQFLFEYFSETQRNKGNFPGRFSGRQFSNSRSEMNVSTLELGDSALYLCASSPSPGGDNSPLHFGNGTRLTVT.

The chain employs TRBV4-1 and TRBJ1-2; 8 bases map to TRBD1. Trimming took 0 bases from V and 4 from J; bases not matched to a gene: 4. Looked up from germline, CDR1 is MGHRA and CDR2 is YSYEKL. There are 15 residues in the CDR3. As DNA, the CDR3 is TGCGCCAGCAGCCAAGAGACAGGGGAAGCCTATGGCTACACCTTC. Its protein is CASSQETGEAYGYTF.

This clone was found a few times. The chain uses TRBV19 and TRBJ1-4, with D possibly matching TRBD1 (5 bases). Germline CDR1 LNHDA, CDR2 SQIVND (reference sequence). The ends were cut back, 5 bases at V and 8 bases at J, with 12 bases in the middle. The CDR3 contains 13 residues. The CDR3 loop is CASSEEQAEKLFF. The CDR3 DNA reads as TGTGCCAGTAGTGAAGAACAGGCCGAAAAACTGTTTTTT.

The rearrangement uses TRBV10-2 and TRBJ2-2; 7 bases map to TRBD1. The V and J ends lost 5 bases and 5 bases, in that order; junction bases with no gene match: 5. The CDR3 is made up of 14 amino acids. CDR1 WSHSY and CDR2 SAAADI come from the germline V gene. The DNA for the CDR3 is TGCGCCAGCAGTAAAGACAGGGCGACCGGGGAGCTGTTTTTT. As protein: CASSKDRATGELFF.

This chain connects TRBV7-8 to TRBJ2-3, with 8 bases that match TRBD2. Germline loops: CDR1 SGHVS, CDR2 FQNEAQ. V trimming: 2 bases; J trimming: 0 bases; junction bases outside the gene matches: 7. This CDR3 contains 17 residues. CDR3 DNA sequence: TGTGCCAGCAGCTTACATGGAGCGGGGGAGAGCACAGATACGCAGTATTTT. This translates into CASSLHGAGESTDTQYF.

The chain carries TRBV19 and TRBJ2-3, with TRBD1 as a possible D gene (5 bases). CDR1 is LNHDA and CDR2 is SQIVND in the germline V gene (reference sequence). With 6 bases removed from V and 3 bases from J, the gap between germline ends came to 19 bases. CDR3 size: 16 residues. The CDR3 loop is CASRDRARVGTDTQYF. The CDR3 region has the DNA TGTGCCAGTAGGGACCGTGCCAGGGTAGGGACAGATACGCAGTATTTT.

The chain links TRBV1 to TRBJ2-1; whether TRBD1, the table's D call, matches the DNA was not checked. TRBV1 is deemed a pseudogene. The CDR3 sequence is 16 residues long. As DNA, the CDR3 is TGCACCAGCAGCCTCCACGACAGGGTTGATAGGAATGAGCAGTTCTTC. Amino acid sequence: CTSSLHDRVDRNEQFF.

The chain has TRBV5-6 and TRBJ2-1; 10 bases are a match to TRBD2. The V segment lost 1 base and the J segment 3 bases; nucleotides outside the gene matches: 4. The germline CDR1 and CDR2 sequences are SGHDT and YYEEEE. This CDR3 region has 16 residues. As DNA, the CDR3 is TGTGCCAGCAGCTTGCCCCTAGCGGGGGTCTACAATGAGCAGTTCTTC. Translating it yields CASSLPLAGVYNEQFF.